One T cell receptor (beta chain) is described in this entry. This clone was seen more than once but under ten times. The target of this receptor is not known. The record has no base qualities; no much larger clone is one base away. The sample is drawn from a study of beta chain features in type 1 diabetes (dated by TCRdb to 2017 to 2018). A note on the overall study: Mean age, gender distribution, total cell number and subset yield did not differ between patients and healthy donors. Across all samples, approximately 98,000,000 sorted cells were examined, and cell number per subset correlated strongly with RNA yield. The study compared TCRB repertoires of sorted circulating CD4+ T cell subsets between recently diagnosed type 1 diabetes patients and matched healthy donors. Regulatory and stem cell-like memory subsets were isolated from only 8 patients and roughly 8 healthy donors, whereas naive and central memory subsets came from all 28 donors. What the work shows at the level of the full study, not this receptor alone: Only small numbers of individuals were included in the HLA sub-analyses, which left unresolved whether HLA type had any influence on TCRB rearrangement. Type 1 diabetes patients showed a moderate but significant shortening of TCRB CDR3 length in all four CD4+ subsets. The naive, central memory and regulatory TCRB repertoires appeared to resemble one another more closely among patients than among healthy donors. Sequencing cDNA rather than genomic DNA could over-represent highly expressing activated cells, although activation and CD3 levels did not differ between groups. Shorter templates might have been favored by PCR, but patient and control samples were amplified and corrected together, so both groups would have been affected equally by any skew. At VDJ recombination sites, type 1 diabetes patients had fewer insertions and more deleted nucleotides, which implies abnormalities in thymic rearrangement.

The High Capacity cDNA Reverse Transcription Kit was used to reverse transcribe all of the isolated RNA, meaning that expressed TCRB transcripts were what got sequenced. Naive, central memory and regulatory T cell samples underwent deep immunoSEQ sequencing, averaging about 3.3 million total reads per sample. Sorted cells were lysed in RLT buffer, and RNA was extracted using DNase-treated RNeasy Micro or Mini kits according to cell number. To prevent cross-contamination, each cell subset was processed individually, whereas patient and healthy donor samples were processed jointly. The immunoSEQ multiplex PCR was used to amplify TCRB sequences from cDNA, yielding 87-bp fragments that span the CDR3 region. Amplicons were sequenced on the Illumina HiSeq platform. In the authors' own workflow: Synthetic template baselines were used to correct PCR bias computationally, reads within Hamming distance 2 were collapsed, and singletons that could not be merged were discarded. By aligning reads against IMGT, V, D and J genes, CDR3 length, and insertions or deletions at six rearrangement sites were assigned. Within each subset, clonotype counts were normalized to sorted cell number, after which true diversity and Gini coefficients were computed with the tcR R package. Repertoire sharing was quantified using the overlap coefficient calculated on TCRB nucleotide sequences. Out-of-frame TCRB sequences from naive cells were analyzed to stand in for the pre-selection repertoire. TCRdb re-hosts the immuneACCESS table, in-frame sequences only. Its copies lack some clones; in the studies checked, an unresolved V gene accounts for under half of them, and the cause for the rest is not known. V and J calls and clone size are those listed in that table; D and trimming were worked out from the DNA. The sample table records 250,000 to 300,000 clones; 14% of these occur just once. The ten largest account for about 0.016% of the sample.

Each donor gave one peripheral blood draw, approximately 120 mL on average, collected into heparinised tubes. Using a panel that included CD45RO, CCR7, CD25, CD127, CD95 and CD27, naive, central memory, regulatory and stem cell-like memory CD4+ T cells were sorted on a BD FACSAria II. Purity was above 95% for every sorted population. PBMCs were separated immediately by Lymphoprep density gradient centrifugation and were stained directly, without being cultured. So that batch effects would be minimized, each experiment stained and sorted samples in pairs, pairing one healthy donor with one patient. Trimmed from V: 1 base; trimmed from J: 0 bases; junction bases lacking a gene match: 10. From the germline V gene (reference sequence), CDR1 is LNHDA and CDR2 is SQIVND. From the cysteine up to the phenylalanine, the CDR3 has a length of 18 residues. Only the CDR3 DNA is retained, 54 bases long and in frame from the first base.

The receptor was derived from a man aged 25 to 40 with type 1 diabetes. Sequencing was done on a sample of naive CD4+ T cells from blood. The intended sense of this specimen's cell subset or site label: true naive CD4+ T cells. The chain links TRBV19 with TRBJ2-3, with TRBD2 identical over 7 junction bases. CDR3 reads: CASSIGAFRRESTDTQYF. The bases are TGTGCCAGTAGTATAGGAGCCTTTCGGCGGGAGAGCACAGATACGCAGTATTTT.